This TCR beta chain was identified in a study of blood T cell repertoires in COVID-19. For the study at large: Acute-phase and convalescent COVID-19 samples originated in the United States, Italy and Spain. T cells, B-cell-depleted T cells, or PBMCs supplied cDNA or gDNA.

In the original workflow: The assay estimated nucleated cells by amplifying reference gene primers. Measured with immunoSEQ multiplex PCR; TCRdb has only the in-frame clones, and not every one. V, J and clone size are those of that table, while D and trimming were read from the DNA. The table shows around 160,000 clones, with around 80% occurring only once. Trimming pared 1 base from V and 2 bases from J, leaving 9 bases between. The CDR3 extends over 14 amino acids. Germline CDR1 and CDR2: SGHAT and FQNNGV. The material sequenced was peripheral blood. J is TRBJ2-7 and V is TRBV11-2, with D possibly TRBD1 on 6 matching bases. This TCR derives from a human donor in a cohort sampled during active COVID-19. The CDR3 spells CASSLGTATYEQYF. The CDR3 coding sequence is TGTGCCAGCAGCTTAGGGACAGCCACCTACGAGCAGTACTTC.